The T cell receptor (beta chain) described here comes from a study of blood T cells in healthy people across ages (dated by TCRdb to 2015 to 2017). With regard to the full study: In model experiments, template switching captured about one uniquely barcoded TCR beta cDNA molecule for every two T cells. To track age-related changes in TCR beta repertoire diversity, the study relied on deep sequencing normalized with unique cDNA molecular identifiers. The donors were split into four age groups: young (average about 16 years), middle-aged (over 35), aged (more than 60) and long-lived (roughly 80). Donors of different ages were randomly distributed across sequencing lanes to avoid experimental bias. Using the same blood draw, the study looked at two additional independent replicas of 1 million unique cDNA reads for two donors, one aged 18 to 29 and the other aged 80 or older.

Donors were about 36 systemically healthy Caucasian individuals from Russia aged roughly 6 to 100 years. Each donor gave about 10 milliliters of peripheral blood, drawn into EDTA-treated Vacutainer tubes. Ficoll-Paque density-gradient centrifugation was used to isolate PBMCs, with at least 6.5 million obtained per sample. Total RNA, at least 6 micrograms per sample, was extracted from PBMCs with Trizol reagent. For every donor, flow cytometry on a PBMC aliquot measured the percentage of naive CD45RAhigh/CD27high T cells. This clonotype came up many times. The clone's antigen remains unknown. Base qualities are not at hand, and no much larger clone is one base apart. The library relied on 5' RACE. These reads were obtained on an Illumina HiSeq 2500. A second roughly 6 to 12 cycle PCR used a sample-barcoded 5' primer and a J-beta primer mix. Each TCR beta cDNA molecule received a unique molecular identifier from a template-switch 5' adaptor carrying 12 random nucleotides. At least 3 million CDR3-containing paired-end reads were obtained from each sample. The Mint cDNA synthesis kit, primed by a TRBC-specific oligonucleotide, was used to synthesize first-strand cDNA from all RNA. Following uracil-DNA glycosylase treatment, all cDNA underwent a first 18-cycle PCR with the universal primers M1SS and BC2_uni_R. Under the source paper's analysis protocol: Each sample was normalized by randomly selecting 1 million high-quality reads, each carrying a distinct molecular identifier. Instead of being binned into consensus sequences, reads that shared molecular identifiers were thrown out. MiTCR, with a Q25 quality threshold and the strictest error-elimination algorithm, was used for CDR3 identification, clonotype clustering and error correction. A nonparametric unseen species model with Euler transformation was used to estimate lower-bound total TCR beta diversity. The raw public reads went through TCRdb reprocessing: fastp at Q25, MiXCR clone calling, in-frame beta chains kept. Each CDR3 protein gets just one entry, which takes the most common genes and DNA from the rows behind it. These V and J calls originate from TCRdb's pipeline instead of the authors' own analysis. For this sample there are 1.5 million to 2 million distinct CDR3 sequences; almost 35% appear just once. The top ten constitute over 9% of the sample.

What the research found in general, with its limitations: Observed TCR beta diversity per million T cells fell roughly linearly with age, and a significant reduction was already apparent by age about 38. The long-lived group showed more naive CD4+ T cells, fewer expanded clones and increased TCR diversity than the aged group, suggesting age selection. Donor CMV infection status was unknown, potentially confounding age-related changes in expanded clonotypes. Bulk unsorted PBMC profiling prevented conclusive comparison of naive and antigen-experienced compartments. Estimates of total diversity from one million sequenced T cells were regarded as lower bounds and underestimates. The percentage of naive T cells measured by flow cytometry correlated strongly with observed TCR beta diversity.

Trimming removed 1 base from V and 15 bases from J; the gene matches leave 15 bases unexplained. From its cysteine to its phenylalanine, the CDR3 spans 14 amino acids. The kept DNA is CDR3 alone, 42 bases in frame from the first base. Based on the germline V gene, the CDR1 and CDR2 sequences are SQVTM and ANQGSEA. The sequencing sample was made of blood. The V and J genes are TRBV29-1 and TRBJ2-1; TRBD1 aligns with 7 central bases. This sequence was found in a woman aged 25 to 39 in good health. The nucleotide sequence reads TGCAGCGTTGAAGGAGGGCAGGGGGTCCATGATTTGTTCTTC. Its translation reads: CSVEGGQGVHDLFF.